Presented here are 28 T cell receptor beta chains from one specimen sequenced in a study of identical twins. TCRdb used MiXCR to reprocess the 5' RACE reads, holding one entry per CDR3 protein. This sample has hundreds of thousands of distinct CDR3 sequences; roughly 12% occur once, and the top ten carry 7.2%. In addition, the sample was reused for a study of yellow fever vaccine responses in identical twins.

Sequenced material: CD8+ T cells sorted from blood. The receptors come from a woman in her late teens or twenties in good health.

The sample holds a few counts of this clonotype. The gene calls are TRBV6-6 and TRBJ2-7; perhaps TRBD2 as D (5 bases). Between the trimmed V and J ends, which lost 6 bases and 5 bases, there was a span of 14 bases. Per the germline V gene, CDR1 is MNHNY and CDR2 is SVGAGI (reference sequence). The CDR3 is 13 residues long. The CDR3 region is CASSRVGVDEQYV. DNA for the CDR3: TGTGCCAGCAGCCGCGTCGGGGTGGACGAGCAGTACGTC.

The chain combines TRBV20-1 with TRBJ1-2, with TRBD1 identical over 10 bases. From germline, CDR1 is DFQATT and CDR2 SNEGSKA (reference sequence). This CDR3 region has 13 residues. Trimming removed 6 bases from V and 5 bases from J; junction bases left unmatched: 6. The chain's CDR3 is CSAATGGEYGYTF. CDR3 bases: TGCAGTGCCGCGACAGGGGGCGAGTATGGCTACACCTTC.

The chain links TRBV7-6 to TRBJ1-6; a weak D match, TRBD1 (6 bases). CDR3 length: 16 amino acids. V was trimmed by 1 base and J by 1 base, leaving 8 bases between them. Germline V gene data show CDR1 as SGHVS and CDR2 as FNYEAQ. CDR3 amino acids: CASSLGRGSYNSPLHF. In nucleotides, the CDR3 is TGTGCCAGCAGCTTAGGCAGGGGATCCTATAATTCACCCCTCCACTTT.

The rearrangement uses TRBV5-6 and TRBJ2-7; D is uncertain. CDR1 and CDR2 (germline): SGHDT, YYEEEE. V lost 4 bases and J 3 bases, leaving 11 bases between the germline ends. This CDR3 is 13 amino acids long. CDR3 residues: CASSHGLYYEQYF. CDR3 sequence (DNA): TGTGCCAGCAGCCACGGGCTCTACTACGAGCAGTACTTC.

This clonotype appeared many times. The genes are TRBV5-5 and TRBJ2-1; weak D call: TRBD2 (5 bases). The CDR3 runs to 13 residues. Germline V gene data show CDR1 as SGHKS and CDR2 as YYEKEE (reference sequence). With 2 bases removed from V and 7 bases from J, the gap between germline ends came to 10 bases. The CDR3 sequence is CASSFEGSNEQFF. CDR3 bases: TGTGCCAGCAGCTTTGAGGGATCAAATGAGCAGTTCTTC. The full variable domain, in which reference TRBV5-5 and TRBJ2-1 provide the parts outside the CDR3, is DAGVTQSPTHLIKTRGQQVTLRCSPISGHKSVSWYQQVLGQGPQFIFQYYEKEERGRGNFPDRFSARQFPNYSSELNVNALLLGDSALYLCASSFEGSNEQFFGPGTRLTVL.

Concerning this clonotype itself: The junction departs from germline at one end; a sequencing error may be responsible. The CDR3 DNA reads TGCTGTGCTAGAGATTCCTCGGGGGCCCTCACAGATACGCAGTATTTT. Its translation: CCARDSSGALTDTQYF. The V gene is TRBV20-1, the J gene TRBJ2-3; D tentatively fits TRBD1 or TRBD2 (6 bases each). The CDR3 extends over 16 amino acids. Germline CDR1 is DFQATT and CDR2 is SNEGSKA (reference sequence).

V and J are TRBV9 and TRBJ2-1; D is possibly TRBD2 (6 bases). The CDR3 sequence is 14 residues long. Germline loops: CDR1 SGDLS, CDR2 YYNGEE. Between the trimmed V and J ends, which lost 0 bases and 6 bases, there was a span of 10 bases. The DNA of the CDR3 is TGTGCCAGCAGCGTAGGCGGCGGGATCAATGAGCAGTTCTTC. Protein sequence: CASSVGGGINEQFF.

The chain recombines TRBV7-6 with TRBJ2-5; possibly TRBD1 for D (5 bases). This CDR3 is 14 amino acids long. CDR1 is SGHVS, CDR2 FNYEAQ, per germline. V shed 5 bases and J shed 4 bases, with 14 bases lying between them. CDR3 loop: CASSPSGSVETQYF. The DNA of the CDR3 is TGTGCCAGCAGCCCCTCAGGGTCGGTAGAGACCCAGTACTTC.

This clonotype was detected a few times. The chain is built from TRBV6-2 or TRBV6-3 and TRBJ2-3; 7 bases agree with TRBD2. Germline CDR1 and CDR2: MNHEY and SVGEGT. This CDR3 region has 14 residues. V lost 7 bases, J lost 4 bases, and 8 bases stayed unmatched. CDR3 DNA: TGTGCCAGCACACGGCCGGGGAGGGCAGATACGCAGTATTTT. This gives the protein CASTRPGRADTQYF.

The DNA for the CDR3 is TGTGCCAGCAGTCACGGGACTAGCGGATACTACGAGCAGTACTTC. Amino acid sequence: CASSHGTSGYYEQYF. The chain has TRBV12-3 or TRBV12-4 and TRBJ2-7; 11 bases fit TRBD2. The CDR3 is made up of 15 amino acids. The V and J ends lost 5 bases and 3 bases, in that order; junction bases with no gene match: 6.

In its sample, this clonotype was seen many times. The V call is TRBV6-4, the J call TRBJ2-1; D perhaps matches TRBD2 (5 bases). V dropped 6 bases and J dropped 5 bases, with 11 bases sitting between them. CDR1 and CDR2 (germline): MRHNA, SNTAGT. This CDR3 has 13 residues. Here the CDR3 reads CASSAGNHNEQFF. The CDR3, as DNA: TGTGCCAGCAGCGCCGGGAACCACAATGAGCAGTTCTTC.

The table lists this clonotype with a few counts. The gene calls are TRBV7-9 and TRBJ2-3, with D hard to call. In germline, CDR1 is SEHNR, CDR2 FQNEAQ (reference sequence). The CDR3 totals 12 residues. Deletions cut 6 bases from V and 5 bases from J, with 9 bases between. The CDR3 loop is CASSRALDTQYF. The CDR3 DNA sequence: TGTGCCAGCAGTAGGGCCCTAGATACGCAGTATTTT.

The gene calls are TRBV7-9 and TRBJ2-7, with D unclear. Trimming took off 4 bases at V and 1 base at J, with 8 bases between the two ends. Germline V gene lookup returns CDR1 SEHNR and CDR2 FQNEAQ (reference sequence). This CDR3 is 13 amino acids long. DNA for the CDR3: TGTGCCAGCAGCTGGGCAGATTCCTACGAGCAGTACTTC. Translated, it gives CASSWADSYEQYF.

This clonotype was counted only a few times. CDR3 sequence: CASSGTGLAGGPANTGELFF. DNA of the CDR3: TGTGCCAGCAGTGGAACGGGACTAGCGGGAGGGCCGGCGAACACCGGGGAGCTGTTTTTT. The J gene is TRBJ2-2, the V gene TRBV11-1; 16 nucleotides align to TRBD2. This CDR3 is built from 20 residues. The V gene's germline CDR1 is SGHAT and CDR2 FQDESV (reference sequence). With V trimmed by 6 bases and J by 0 bases, 10 bases remained unmatched.

This clonotype was observed a few times. This sequence joins TRBV25-1 and TRBJ2-7; D unresolved. Germline lookup yields CDR1 MGHDK and CDR2 SYGVNS. With 8 bases removed from V and 3 bases from J, the gap between germline ends came to 11 bases. CDR3 length equals 12 residues. The CDR3 region has the DNA TGTGCCAGCTTGGGTGACGGCTACGAGCAGTACTTC. This sequence encodes CASLGDGYEQYF.

The table lists this clonotype with a few counts. The rearrangement uses TRBV7-7 and TRBJ2-7, with D perhaps matching TRBD2 (6 bases). Germline CDR1 and CDR2: SSHAT and FNYEAQ (reference sequence). V lost 4 bases, J lost 6 bases, and 13 bases lay in between. The CDR3 extends over 13 amino acids. The CDR3 loop is CASSSQLAREQYF. The DNA of the CDR3 is TGTGCCAGCAGCTCGCAACTAGCTCGCGAGCAGTACTTC.

The rearrangement links TRBV28 to TRBJ1-5; D gene uncertain. Trimming stripped 3 bases from V and 2 bases from J, with 8 bases between. Germline V gene data show CDR1 as MDHEN and CDR2 as SYDVKM. The CDR3 runs to 14 residues. The CDR3 sequence is CASSFSRGNQPQHF. CDR3 nucleotides: TGTGCCAGCAGTTTCAGTCGGGGCAATCAGCCCCAGCATTTT.

This clonotype has a handful of counts. V usage is TRBV27 and J usage is TRBJ2-1, with 11 bases that match TRBD2. The CDR3 totals 16 residues. Losses at the gene ends were 5 bases for V and 7 bases for J; bases not matched to a gene: 10. Looked up from germline, CDR1 is MNHEY and CDR2 is SMNVEV (reference sequence). CDR3 bases: TGTGCCAGCAGTCCTTCCCCGGGACTAGCGGTGAATGAGCAGTTCTTC. This encodes CASSPSPGLAVNEQFF.

The chain is built from TRBV24-1 and TRBJ2-1, with TRBD2 as a possible D gene (5 bases). CDR3 length: 12 amino acids. CDR1 and CDR2 (germline): KGHDR, SFDVKD. The germline V and J ends were trimmed by 5 bases and 9 bases, with 10 bases remaining between them. CDR3 in DNA: TGTGCCACCAGTGTAGGGAGTGCTGAGCAGTTCTTC. It encodes CATSVGSAEQFF.

This clonotype was seen repeatedly, ten times or more. The chain has TRBV4-1 and TRBJ2-7, with 9 nucleotides matching TRBD1. V shed 3 bases, J shed 2 bases, and the junction held 5 bases outside the gene matches. Germline CDR1 and CDR2: MGHRA and YSYEKL. This CDR3 has 15 residues. CDR3 residues: CASSQGQGATYEQYV. The CDR3 DNA is TGCGCCAGCAGCCAGGGACAGGGCGCCACCTACGAGCAGTACGTC.

CDR3: CASSRINQPQHF. Here the CDR3 DNA reads TGTGCCAGCAGTCGGATTAATCAGCCCCAGCATTTT. The genes are TRBV12-3 or TRBV12-4 and TRBJ1-5; D unresolved. The CDR3 contains 12 residues. The V gene lost 5 bases and the J gene lost 4 bases, with 6 bases spanning the gap.

This clonotype showed up just a few times. The chain is built from TRBV29-1 and TRBJ1-1, with 8 bases fitting TRBD1. Germline CDR1 and CDR2: SQVTM and ANQGSEA. With V trimmed by 7 bases and J by 4 bases, 20 bases remained unmatched. The CDR3 spans 17 residues. Here the CDR3 DNA reads TGCAGCGCCCCCGTAAGCAGGGGGCCTTCGGGGATCACTGAAGCTTTCTTT. Amino acids: CSAPVSRGPSGITEAFF.

The sample holds a few counts of this clonotype. This chain connects TRBV3-1 to TRBJ2-5; 13 positions match TRBD2. The CDR3 sequence is 15 residues long. The V gene's germline CDR1 is LGHDT and CDR2 YNNKEL (reference sequence). V shed 4 bases, J shed 5 bases, and the junction held 4 bases outside the gene matches. DNA of the CDR3: TGTGCCAGCAGCCTTGGGACTAGCGGGGTGGAGACCCAGTACTTC. Translating gives CASSLGTSGVETQYF.

The rearrangement links TRBV27 to TRBJ2-3; 7 bases align to TRBD1. The CDR3 runs 15 residues. Germline V lookup: CDR1 MNHEY, CDR2 SMNVEV (reference sequence). Trimming at V came to 2 bases and at J to 5 bases, leaving 7 bases not matched to a gene. CDR3: CASSLLDRVEDTQYF. In DNA form, the CDR3 reads TGTGCCAGCAGTTTACTTGACAGGGTAGAAGATACGCAGTATTTT.

A few counts support this clonotype. The DNA for the CDR3 is TGTGCCAGCAGTCCCGTGGACTCCTACGAGCAGTACTTC. Its translation is CASSPVDSYEQYF. The chain has TRBV12-3 or TRBV12-4 and TRBJ2-7; D is unclear. V dropped 5 bases and J dropped 0 bases, with 8 bases sitting between them. This CDR3 has 13 amino acids.

The rearrangement joins TRBV7-9 to TRBJ2-7, with 10 positions matching TRBD1. Germline CDR1 reads SEHNR; CDR2 reads FQNEAQ (reference sequence). This CDR3 spans 14 amino acids. The J segment lost 3 bases and the V segment lost 10 bases, leaving 9 bases of the junction unmatched. CDR3 region: CATQDWDRGYEQYF. The CDR3 coding sequence is TGTGCCACTCAAGACTGGGACAGGGGCTACGAGCAGTACTTC.

This clonotype occurred a few times. The rearrangement joins TRBV12-3 or TRBV12-4 to TRBJ1-2; 9 bases are a match to TRBD1. The CDR3 has 15 residues. V trimming: 2 bases; J trimming: 5 bases; junction bases outside the gene matches: 6. The CDR3 DNA sequence: TGTGCCAGCAGTTTAACCGGGACAGGGTTTTATGGCTACACCTTC. It translates to CASSLTGTGFYGYTF.

The V call is TRBV5-6, the J call TRBJ2-1, with TRBD1 matching over 10 bases. CDR1 and CDR2 from the germline V gene are SGHDT and YYEEEE. The CDR3 is 16 residues long. The V segment lost 1 base and the J segment 5 bases; nucleotides outside the gene matches: 6. CDR3 amino acids: CASSLFAGTGDNEQFF. The CDR3 DNA reads as TGTGCCAGCAGCTTGTTTGCCGGGACAGGGGACAATGAGCAGTTCTTC.